This T cell receptor (beta chain) was profiled in a study of early T cells in non-severe SARS-CoV-2 infection (dated by TCRdb to about 2021). General notes on the study: TCR sequencing used bulk RNA from unsorted whole blood, so alpha and beta chains could not be paired. Paper-wide results and their limitations: VDJdb matching was skewed toward anti-spike CD8 responses and likely underestimated virus-specific expansions by missing private and CD4 specificities.

A case-control design nested within a healthcare worker cohort in London, UK, was used, with weekly nasopharyngeal swab PCR tests and blood sampling performed. Healthcare workers were enrolled in the week of the UK lockdown, from 23 to 31 March 2020, and were followed every week for up to roughly 16 weeks. The germline V gene encodes CDR1 SQVTM and CDR2 ANQGSEA. Trimming costs V 3 bases and J 6 bases, and their ends lie 16 bases apart. Including cysteine and phenylalanine, the CDR3 has 14 amino acids. Here the CDR3 DNA is all that survives: 42 bases in frame from base 1. This clonotype was counted a single time. The antigen this receptor binds is unknown. Per-base qualities were not stored, and no clone one base away is much larger. A lone read offers only weak evidence. Libraries were prepared through 5' RACE. The listed sequencing device is NextSeq 500. Unique molecular identifiers were attached to individual cDNA molecules in the TCR library protocol so that sequencing error and PCR bias could be corrected. TCR alpha and beta chains were both sequenced, and the abundances of alpha and beta sequences in each sample were closely correlated with each other. On the authors' methods: Decombinator V4 was used to perform V gene, J gene and CDR3 annotation of TCR sequences. TCRs were defined as expanded if a significant change between any two time points was detected under a Poisson model with p below 0.0001. TCR abundances were normalised to the total number of TCRs sequenced in each sample and reported as counts per million. MAIT TCRs were defined by TRAV1-2 paired with TRAJ12, TRAJ20 or TRAJ33, and iNKT TCRs by TRAV10 paired with TRAJ18. VDJdb, accessed 1 November 2021, was searched for CMV, EBV and SARS-CoV-2 annotated TCRs, with TCRs annotated for multiple antigens excluded. TCRdb trimmed public reads at Q25 via fastp, called clones via MiXCR and kept in-frame beta chains. Here each entry gathers all rows of one CDR3 protein and keeps the most common genes and DNA. TCRdb's processing, not the study's, gives the V and J calls here. In this sample the table shows tens of thousands of distinct CDR3 sequences, around 13% of which occur a single time. The ten largest clones represent around 5% of the sample.

Sequenced material: whole blood. This sequence was found in an adult who was a healthcare worker with PCR-confirmed SARS-CoV-2 infection or an uninfected control (not recorded which). The sequence links TRBV29-1 to TRBJ2-3; the D gene is possibly TRBD1, with 5 bases matching. CDR3 protein: CSVDREGVADTQYF. The nucleotide sequence is given as TGCAGCGTTGACAGGGAAGGTGTGGCGGATACGCAGTATTTT.